A single sample gave rise to the 2 T cell receptor beta chains below, sequenced in a study of T cells in Graves' hyperthyroidism and ophthalmopathy. Researchers amplified the TCR beta CDR3 regions from RNA transcripts. First-round RT-PCR with HTBI primers amplified the TCR CDR3 region. In TCRdb, the multiplex PCR reads were re-called with MiXCR into one record per CDR3 protein. The sample yields about 500,000 distinct CDR3 sequences, over 15% seen once. Material: blood. All receptors come from a woman under 30 with Graves' ophthalmopathy.

This clonotype was seen at least ten times. The chain recombines TRBV30 with TRBJ2-7; no reliable D call. There are 10 residues in the CDR3. Germline lookup yields CDR1 GTSNPN and CDR2 SVGIG (reference sequence). Trimming took off 2 bases at V and 12 bases at J, with 11 bases between the two ends. CDR3 sequence: CAWSIREGYF. The CDR3 DNA sequence: TGTGCCTGGAGTATTAGGGAAGGGTACTTC.

This clonotype was counted at least ten times. This rearrangement joins TRBV30 to TRBJ2-7; D is undetermined. The CDR3 extends over 13 amino acids. The V and J ends lost 2 bases and 1 base respectively, with 9 bases between them. Germline lookup yields CDR1 GTSNPN and CDR2 SVGIG (reference sequence). The CDR3 is CAWSPPRSYEQYF. CDR3 in DNA: TGTGCCTGGAGTCCCCCTAGATCCTACGAGCAGTACTTC. Supplemented by reference TRBV30 and TRBJ2-7, the full variable domain reads SQTIHQWPATLVQPVGSPLSLECTVEGTSNPNLYWYRQAAGRGLQLLFYSVGIGQISSEVPQNLSASRPQDRQFILSSKKLLLSDSGFYLCAWSPPRSYEQYFGPGTRLTVT.